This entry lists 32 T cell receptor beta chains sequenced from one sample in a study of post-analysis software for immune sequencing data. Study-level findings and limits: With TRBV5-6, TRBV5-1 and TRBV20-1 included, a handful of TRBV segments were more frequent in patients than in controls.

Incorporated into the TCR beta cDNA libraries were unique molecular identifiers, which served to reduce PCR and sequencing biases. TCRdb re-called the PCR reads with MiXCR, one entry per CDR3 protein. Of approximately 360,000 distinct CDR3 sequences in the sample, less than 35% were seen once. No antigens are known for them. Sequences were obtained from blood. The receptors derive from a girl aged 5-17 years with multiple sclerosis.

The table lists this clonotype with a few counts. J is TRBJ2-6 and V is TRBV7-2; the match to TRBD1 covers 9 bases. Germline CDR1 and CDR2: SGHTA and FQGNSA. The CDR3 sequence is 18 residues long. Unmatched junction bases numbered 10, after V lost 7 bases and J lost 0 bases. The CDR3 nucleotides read TGTGCCAGCACCAGGGGACAGGGCATGGGCTCTGGGGCCAACGTCCTGACTTTC. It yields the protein CASTRGQGMGSGANVLTF.

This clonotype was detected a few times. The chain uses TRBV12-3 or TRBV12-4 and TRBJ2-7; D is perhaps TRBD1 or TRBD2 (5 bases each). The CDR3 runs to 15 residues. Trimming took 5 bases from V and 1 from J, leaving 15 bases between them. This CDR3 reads CASSPPRGFSYEQYF. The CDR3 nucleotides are TGTGCCAGCAGTCCTCCCCGGGGCTTTTCCTACGAGCAGTACTTC.

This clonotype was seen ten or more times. CDR3 amino acids: CSVGPPDPNYEQYF. The CDR3 DNA sequence: TGCAGCGTTGGTCCTCCCGACCCGAACTACGAGCAGTACTTC. This rearrangement joins TRBV29-1 to TRBJ2-7; D gene ambiguous. Trimming cost V 4 bases and J 3 bases, with 16 bases left between them. Germline CDR1 reads SQVTM; CDR2 reads ANQGSEA. The CDR3 consists of 14 residues.

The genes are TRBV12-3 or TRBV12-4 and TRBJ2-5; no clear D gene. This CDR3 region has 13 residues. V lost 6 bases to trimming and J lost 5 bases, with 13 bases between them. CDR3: CASSLSSAETQYF. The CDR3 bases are TGTGCCAGCAGCCTCTCCAGTGCGGAGACCCAGTACTTC.

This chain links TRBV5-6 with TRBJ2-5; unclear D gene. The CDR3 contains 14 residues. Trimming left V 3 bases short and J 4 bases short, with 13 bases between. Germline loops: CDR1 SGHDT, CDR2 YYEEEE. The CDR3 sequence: CASSWQEGRETQYF. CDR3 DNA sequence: TGTGCCAGCAGCTGGCAGGAAGGTCGAGAGACCCAGTACTTC.

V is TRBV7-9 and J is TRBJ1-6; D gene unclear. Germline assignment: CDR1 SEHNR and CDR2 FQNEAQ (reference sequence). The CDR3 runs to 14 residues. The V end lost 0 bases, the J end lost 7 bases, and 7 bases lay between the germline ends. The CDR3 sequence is CASSLAPQNSPLHF. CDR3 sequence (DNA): TGTGCCAGCAGCTTAGCCCCGCAAAATTCACCCCTCCACTTT.

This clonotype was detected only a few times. CDR3 protein: CATSRDIGTGGVETQYF. In DNA form, the CDR3 reads TGTGCCACCAGCAGAGACATCGGGACAGGGGGCGTAGAGACCCAGTACTTC. The chain couples TRBV15 to TRBJ2-5; 12 bases match TRBD1. Germline V gives CDR1 LNHNV, CDR2 YYDKDF (reference sequence). J lost 4 bases, V lost 0 bases, and 6 bases had no gene match. The CDR3 contains 17 residues. The full variable domain, rest sourced from reference TRBV15 and TRBJ2-5, is DAMVIQNPRYQVTQFGKPVTLSCSQTLNHNVMYWYQQKSSQAPKLLFHYYDKDFNNEADTPDNFQSRRPNTSFCFLDIRSPGLGDTAMYLCATSRDIGTGGVETQYFGPGTRLLVL.

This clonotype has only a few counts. CDR3 amino acids: CSARGPSGDSYNEQFF. CDR3 nucleotides: TGCAGTGCTAGGGGACCTAGCGGGGACTCCTACAATGAGCAGTTCTTC. The chain recombines TRBV20-1 with TRBJ2-1, with 9 bases fitting TRBD2. The CDR3 covers 16 residues. Germline CDR1 is DFQATT and CDR2 is SNEGSKA (reference sequence). The trim removed 3 bases at V and 0 bases at J, leaving 6 bases unmatched.

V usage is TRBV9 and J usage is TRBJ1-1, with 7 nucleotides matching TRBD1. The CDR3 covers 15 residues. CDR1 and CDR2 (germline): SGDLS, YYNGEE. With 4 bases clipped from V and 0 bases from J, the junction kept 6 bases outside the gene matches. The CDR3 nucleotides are TGTGCCAGCAGCTCCCGACAGGGAATGAACACTGAAGCTTTCTTT. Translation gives CASSSRQGMNTEAFF.

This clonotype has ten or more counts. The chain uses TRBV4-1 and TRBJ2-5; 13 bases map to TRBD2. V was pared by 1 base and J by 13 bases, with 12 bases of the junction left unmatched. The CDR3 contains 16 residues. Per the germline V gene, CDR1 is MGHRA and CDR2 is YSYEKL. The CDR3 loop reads CASSQVGLAGARRGYF. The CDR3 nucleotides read TGCGCCAGCAGCCAAGTAGGACTAGCGGGGGCGAGACGAGGGTACTTC.

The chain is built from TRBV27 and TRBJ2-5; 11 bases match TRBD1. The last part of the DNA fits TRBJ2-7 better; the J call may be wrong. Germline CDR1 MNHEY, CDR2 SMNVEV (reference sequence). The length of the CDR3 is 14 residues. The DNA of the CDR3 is TGTGCCAGCACCTCGGGACAGGGGGTCTACGAGCAGTACTTC. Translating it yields CASTSGQGVYEQYF.

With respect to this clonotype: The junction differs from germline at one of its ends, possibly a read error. The chain's CDR3 is CAGSLRQTYGYTF. In nucleotides, the CDR3 is TGTGCCGGCAGTTTAAGACAAACCTATGGCTACACCTTC. The rearrangement uses TRBV12-3 or TRBV12-4 and TRBJ1-2; D call uncertain. This CDR3 spans 13 amino acids.

Here the CDR3 reads CASSLAVGTVGSYTF. In nucleotides, the CDR3 is TGTGCCAGCAGCTTGGCGGTGGGGACGGTCGGTAGCTACACCTTC. This rearrangement joins TRBV7-9 to TRBJ1-2, with D maybe TRBD1 (5 bases). The germline gives CDR1 SEHNR, CDR2 FQNEAQ (reference sequence). There are 15 residues in the CDR3. The V gene lost 3 bases and the J gene lost 9 bases, with 20 bases spanning the gap.

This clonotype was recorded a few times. CDR3 amino acids: CSVDGGGTSYNEQFF. The CDR3 region has the DNA TGCAGCGTTGATGGAGGGGGGACCAGCTACAATGAGCAGTTCTTC. The gene calls are TRBV29-1 and TRBJ2-1; D tentatively fits TRBD1 or TRBD2 (6 bases each). V lost 3 bases to trimming and J lost 3 bases, with 15 bases between them. Germline V CDR1 and CDR2: SQVTM, ANQGSEA. The CDR3 length is 15 residues.

The CDR3 loop reads CASSTGLVSYEQYF. As DNA, the CDR3 is TGCGCCAGCAGCACCGGACTGGTCTCCTACGAGCAGTACTTC. The V call is TRBV5-1, the J call TRBJ2-7, with D tentatively TRBD2 (5 bases). Between the trimmed V and J ends, which lost 4 bases and 0 bases, there was a span of 11 bases. The germline V gene encodes CDR1 SGHRS and CDR2 YFSETQ. This CDR3 is built from 14 residues.

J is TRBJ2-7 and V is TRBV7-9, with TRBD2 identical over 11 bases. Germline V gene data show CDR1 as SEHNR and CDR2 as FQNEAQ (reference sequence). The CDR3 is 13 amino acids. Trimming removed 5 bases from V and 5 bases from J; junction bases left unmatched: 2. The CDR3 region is CASSGLAGDEQYF. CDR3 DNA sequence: TGTGCCAGCAGCGGACTAGCGGGCGACGAGCAGTACTTC. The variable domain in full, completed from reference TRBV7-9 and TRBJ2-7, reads DTGVSQNPRHKITKRGQNVTFRCDPISEHNRLYWYRQTLGQGPEFLTYFQNEAQLEKSRLLSDRFSAERPKGSFSTLEIQRTEQGDSAMYLCASSGLAGDEQYFGPGTRLTVT.

CDR3 nucleotides: TGCAGTGCTAGAAAACACACTAATAACAATGAGCAGTTCTTC. Translated: CSARKHTNNNEQFF. The chain uses TRBV20-1 and TRBJ2-1; D not resolved. The CDR3 is 14 amino acids. Looked up from germline, CDR1 is DFQATT and CDR2 is SNEGSKA (reference sequence). The V and J ends lost 2 bases and 5 bases respectively, with 13 bases between them.

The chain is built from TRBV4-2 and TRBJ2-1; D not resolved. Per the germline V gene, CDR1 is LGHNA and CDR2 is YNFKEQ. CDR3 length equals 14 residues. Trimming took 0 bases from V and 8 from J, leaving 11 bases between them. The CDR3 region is CASSQDRVLDEQFF. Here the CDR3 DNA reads TGTGCCAGCAGCCAAGATCGAGTGTTGGATGAGCAGTTCTTC.

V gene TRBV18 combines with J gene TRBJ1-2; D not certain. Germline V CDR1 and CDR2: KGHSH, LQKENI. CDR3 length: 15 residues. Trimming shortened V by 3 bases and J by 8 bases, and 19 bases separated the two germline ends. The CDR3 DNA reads TGTGCCAGCTCACCCGGACCGGGATCGGGCCTAGGCTACACCTTC. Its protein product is CASSPGPGSGLGYTF.

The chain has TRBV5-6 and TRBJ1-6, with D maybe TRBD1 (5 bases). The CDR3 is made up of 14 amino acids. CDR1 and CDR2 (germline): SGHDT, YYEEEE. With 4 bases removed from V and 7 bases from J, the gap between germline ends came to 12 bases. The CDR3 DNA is TGTGCCAGCAGCGGAGAGGGGTACAATTCACCCCTCCACTTT. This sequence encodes CASSGEGYNSPLHF.

In DNA, the CDR3 is TGTGCCAGCAGCTTGGGAGGGAACTCCTACGAGCAGTACTTC. Protein: CASSLGGNSYEQYF. The chain recombines TRBV5-5 with TRBJ2-7, with a weak D call TRBD2 (5 bases). Germline values: CDR1 SGHKS, CDR2 YYEKEE (reference sequence). The CDR3 extends over 14 amino acids. Trimming pared 0 bases from V and 0 bases from J, leaving 7 bases between.

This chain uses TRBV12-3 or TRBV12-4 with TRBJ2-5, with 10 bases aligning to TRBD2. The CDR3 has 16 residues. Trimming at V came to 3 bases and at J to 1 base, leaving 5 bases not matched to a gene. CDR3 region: CASSLWQRGGQETQYF. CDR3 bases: TGTGCCAGCAGTTTGTGGCAGCGGGGGGGCCAAGAGACCCAGTACTTC.

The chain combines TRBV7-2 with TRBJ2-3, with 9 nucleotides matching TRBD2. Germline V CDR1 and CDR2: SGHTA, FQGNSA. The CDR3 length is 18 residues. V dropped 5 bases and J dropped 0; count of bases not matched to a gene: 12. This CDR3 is CASSHLPGLAGSTDTQYF. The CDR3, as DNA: TGTGCCAGCAGCCACCTGCCGGGACTAGCAGGTAGCACAGATACGCAGTATTTT.

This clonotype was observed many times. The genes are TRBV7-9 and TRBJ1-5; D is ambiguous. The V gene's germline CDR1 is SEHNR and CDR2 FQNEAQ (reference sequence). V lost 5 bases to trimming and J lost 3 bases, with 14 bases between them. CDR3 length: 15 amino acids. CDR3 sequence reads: CASSLIDGPNQPQHF. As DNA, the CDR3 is TGTGCCAGCAGCCTAATAGACGGGCCCAATCAGCCCCAGCATTTT.

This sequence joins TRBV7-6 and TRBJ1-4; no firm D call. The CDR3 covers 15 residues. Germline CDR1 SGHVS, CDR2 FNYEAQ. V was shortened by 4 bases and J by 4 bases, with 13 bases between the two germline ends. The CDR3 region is CASSSVRGLNEKLFF. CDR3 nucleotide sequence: TGTGCCAGCAGCTCCGTCCGAGGGCTTAATGAAAAACTGTTTTTT. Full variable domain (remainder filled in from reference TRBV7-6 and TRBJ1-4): GAGVSQSPRYKVTKRGQDVALRCDPISGHVSLYWYRQALGQGPEFLTYFNYEAQQDKSGLPNDRFSAERPEGSISTLTIQRTEQRDSAMYRCASSSVRGLNEKLFFGSGTQLSVL.

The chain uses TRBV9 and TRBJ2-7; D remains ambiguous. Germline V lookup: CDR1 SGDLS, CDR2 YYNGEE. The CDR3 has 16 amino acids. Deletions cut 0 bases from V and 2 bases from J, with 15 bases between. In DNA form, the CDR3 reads TGTGCCAGCAGCGTAGGGTCCGAGGCCACCACCTACGAGCAGTACTTC. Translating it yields CASSVGSEATTYEQYF.

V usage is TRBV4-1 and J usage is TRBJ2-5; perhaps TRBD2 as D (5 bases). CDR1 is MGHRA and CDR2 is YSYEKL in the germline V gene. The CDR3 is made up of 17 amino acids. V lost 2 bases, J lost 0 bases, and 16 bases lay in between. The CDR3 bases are TGCGCCAGCAGCCAAAAGGGAGCGGACTCATACCAAGAGACCCAGTACTTC. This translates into CASSQKGADSYQETQYF.

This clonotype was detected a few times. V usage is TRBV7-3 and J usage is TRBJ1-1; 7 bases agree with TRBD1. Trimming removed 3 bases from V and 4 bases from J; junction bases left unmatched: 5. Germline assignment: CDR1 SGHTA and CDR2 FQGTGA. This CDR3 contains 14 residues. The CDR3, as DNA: TGTGCCAGCAGCTTTCAAGCAGGGGGCACTGAAGCTTTCTTT. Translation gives CASSFQAGGTEAFF.

The CDR3 is CATSRDRVMNTEAFF. In nucleotides, the CDR3 is TGTGCCACCAGCAGAGACCGGGTCATGAACACTGAAGCTTTCTTT. The rearrangement uses TRBV15 and TRBJ1-1, with no clear D. The CDR3 is 15 residues long. In germline, CDR1 is LNHNV, CDR2 YYDKDF (reference sequence). The germline V and J ends were trimmed by 0 bases and 0 bases, with 8 bases remaining between them.

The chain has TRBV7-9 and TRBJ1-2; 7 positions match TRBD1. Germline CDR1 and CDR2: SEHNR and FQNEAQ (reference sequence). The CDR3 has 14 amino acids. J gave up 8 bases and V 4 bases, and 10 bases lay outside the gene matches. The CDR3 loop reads CASSSSGQLNGYTF. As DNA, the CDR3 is TGTGCCAGCAGCTCCTCGGGACAGCTGAACGGCTACACCTTC. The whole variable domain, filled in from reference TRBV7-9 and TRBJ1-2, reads DTGVSQNPRHKITKRGQNVTFRCDPISEHNRLYWYRQTLGQGPEFLTYFQNEAQLEKSRLLSDRFSAERPKGSFSTLEIQRTEQGDSAMYLCASSSSGQLNGYTFGSGTRLTVV.

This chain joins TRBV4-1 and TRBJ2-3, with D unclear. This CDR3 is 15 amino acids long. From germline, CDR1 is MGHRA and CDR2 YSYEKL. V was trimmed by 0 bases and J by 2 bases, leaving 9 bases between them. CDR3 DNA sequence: TGCGCCAGCAGCCAAGATGGGGAATTCACAGATACGCAGTATTTT. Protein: CASSQDGEFTDTQYF.

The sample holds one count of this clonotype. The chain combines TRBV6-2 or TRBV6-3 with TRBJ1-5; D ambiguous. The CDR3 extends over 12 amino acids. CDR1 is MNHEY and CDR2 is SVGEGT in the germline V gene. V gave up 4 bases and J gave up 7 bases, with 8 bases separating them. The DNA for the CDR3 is TGTGCCAGCAGTTGGACGTCCCAGCCCCAGCATTTT. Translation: CASSWTSQPQHF.